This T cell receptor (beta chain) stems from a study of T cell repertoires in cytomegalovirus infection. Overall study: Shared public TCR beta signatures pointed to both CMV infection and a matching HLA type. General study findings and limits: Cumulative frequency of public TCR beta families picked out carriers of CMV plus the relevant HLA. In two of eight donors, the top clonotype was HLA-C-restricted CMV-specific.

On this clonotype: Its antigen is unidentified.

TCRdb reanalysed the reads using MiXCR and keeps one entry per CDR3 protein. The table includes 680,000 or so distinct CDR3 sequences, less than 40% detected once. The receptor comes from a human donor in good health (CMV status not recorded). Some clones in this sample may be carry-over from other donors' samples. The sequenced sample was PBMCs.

CDR3 in amino acids: CAISEVAGLSTGELFF. In DNA form, the CDR3 reads TGTGCCATCAGTGAGGTCGCAGGGCTATCCACCGGGGAGCTGTTTTTT. The chain couples TRBV10-3 to TRBJ2-2; a possible D gene is TRBD1 (5 bases). Per germline, CDR1 ENHRY and CDR2 SYGVKD. Trimming left V 2 bases short and J 4 bases short, with 14 bases between. The CDR3 has 16 amino acids.